The 22 T cell receptor beta chains presented below share a single source sample, sequenced in a study of blood T cell repertoires in COVID-19. Clones were sequenced by immunoSEQ multiplex PCR, and TCRdb holds only the in-frame ones, with some missing. The repertoire holds some 97,000 clones, 70% to 80% seen once, with approximately 29% in the top ten. The sample was peripheral blood. These TCRs come from an older man with active or convalescent COVID-19.

V gene TRBV27 combines with J gene TRBJ2-7; 13 nucleotides agree with TRBD2. Germline V lookup: CDR1 MNHEY, CDR2 SMNVEV (reference sequence). This CDR3 is 16 amino acids long. With 1 base clipped from V and 4 bases from J, the junction kept 4 bases outside the gene matches. The CDR3 region is CASSLLLAGGPYEQYF. The CDR3 DNA sequence: TGTGCCAGCAGTTTATTACTAGCGGGAGGGCCTTACGAGCAGTACTTC.

This rearrangement joins TRBV25-1 to TRBJ2-4; D might be TRBD2 (6 bases). Germline V CDR1 and CDR2: MGHDK, SYGVNS. V lost 4 bases and J 1 base, leaving 20 bases between the germline ends. The CDR3 is 18 residues long. The CDR3 reads CASSGASEDPGAKNIQYF. The DNA of the CDR3 is TGTGCCAGCAGTGGCGCTAGCGAGGATCCTGGGGCCAAAAACATTCAGTACTTC.

The chain couples TRBV7-2 to TRBJ2-6; the match to TRBD1 covers 7 bases. The junction had 2 bases not matched to a gene; V was cut back by 2 bases and J by 1 base. From germline, CDR1 is SGHTA and CDR2 FQGNSA. The CDR3 totals 16 residues. CDR3 sequence (DNA): TGTGCCAGCAGCTTAACAGGGGCATCTGGGGCCAACGTCCTGACTTTC. Its protein product is CASSLTGASGANVLTF.

This clone was seen only a few times. CDR3 loop: CASSSTGTGYQPQHF. The CDR3 bases are TGTGCCAGCAGTTCGACCGGGACAGGGTACCAGCCCCAGCATTTT. This rearrangement joins TRBV7-9 to TRBJ1-5; TRBD1 agrees at 9 bases. This CDR3 comprises 15 residues. Trimming took 6 bases from V and 7 from J; bases not matched to a gene: 10. CDR1 is SEHNR, CDR2 FQNEAQ, per germline (reference sequence).

The rearrangement links TRBV28 to TRBJ1-2; D is uncertain. V dropped 7 bases and J dropped 8 bases, with 23 bases sitting between them. There are 15 residues in the CDR3. Germline V lookup: CDR1 MDHEN, CDR2 SYDVKM. In DNA, the CDR3 is TGTGCCAGCAACTTCCCGACGATCCGCGGAAAGGGCTACACCTTC. It codes for CASNFPTIRGKGYTF.

This chain links TRBV28 with TRBJ1-2; no clear D. The CDR3 is made up of 15 amino acids. Trimming shortened V by 3 bases and J by 5 bases, and 16 bases separated the two germline ends. CDR1 and CDR2 (germline): MDHEN, SYDVKM. CDR3 DNA sequence: TGTGCCAGCAGTTTGGGTCACAGATTACTTTATGGCTACACCTTC. It specifies CASSLGHRLLYGYTF.

The genes are TRBV24-1 and TRBJ2-2, with a possible D match to TRBD2 (6 bases). Germline V gene data show CDR1 as KGHDR and CDR2 as SFDVKD. V lost 4 bases and J 0 bases, leaving 11 bases between the germline ends. The CDR3 contains 16 residues. The CDR3 nucleotides are TGTGCCACCAGTGACCACCCGGGAGCGAACACCGGGGAGCTGTTTTTT. Translated: CATSDHPGANTGELFF.

The chain uses TRBV13 and TRBJ2-1; D may be TRBD2 (6 bases). V was shortened by 3 bases and J by 4 bases, with 16 bases between the two germline ends. The CDR3 runs to 16 residues. In germline, CDR1 is PRHDT, CDR2 FYEKMQ (reference sequence). The CDR3 loop is CASSFRTTWIYNEQFF. CDR3 in DNA: TGTGCCAGCAGCTTTCGGACTACGTGGATTTACAATGAGCAGTTCTTC.

The rearrangement links TRBV27 to TRBJ1-5; D is ambiguous. The CDR3 is made up of 13 amino acids. V lost 3 bases and J 6 bases, leaving 9 bases between the germline ends. Germline loops: CDR1 MNHEY, CDR2 SMNVEV (reference sequence). The DNA of the CDR3 is TGTGCCAGCAGTTTCGGGGTATTTCAGCCCCAGCATTTT. Its translation is CASSFGVFQPQHF.

This clone occurred a few times. The gene calls are TRBV5-5 and TRBJ1-4, with a possible D match to TRBD1 (6 bases). The CDR3 covers 15 residues. Between the trimmed V and J ends, which lost 3 bases and 4 bases, there was a span of 13 bases. Germline V lookup: CDR1 SGHKS, CDR2 YYEKEE (reference sequence). This CDR3 reads CASSWRGAVNEKLFF. The CDR3 DNA sequence: TGTGCCAGCAGCTGGCGGGGGGCTGTTAATGAAAAACTGTTTTTT.

The gene calls are TRBV7-2 and TRBJ2-1; 11 nucleotides agree with TRBD2. This CDR3 contains 15 residues. The V segment lost 5 bases and the J segment 4 bases; nucleotides outside the gene matches: 4. Germline assignment: CDR1 SGHTA and CDR2 FQGNSA. CDR3 sequence: CASSELAGEYNEQFF. Written as DNA, the CDR3 is TGTGCCAGCAGCGAACTAGCGGGAGAGTACAATGAGCAGTTCTTC.

The rearrangement links TRBV6-5 to TRBJ1-1; 9 nucleotides match TRBD1. The junction had 5 bases not matched to a gene; V was cut back by 6 bases and J by 0 bases. CDR1 and CDR2 from the germline V gene are MNHEY and SVGAGI. This CDR3 contains 15 residues. This CDR3 reads CASRKQGAVNTEAFF. CDR3 DNA: TGTGCCAGCAGGAAACAGGGGGCTGTGAACACTGAAGCTTTCTTT.

The genes are TRBV25-1 and TRBJ2-3, with 9 bases identical to TRBD1. This CDR3 has 15 residues. The V and J ends lost 4 bases and 1 base, in that order; junction bases with no gene match: 3. Germline CDR1 is MGHDK and CDR2 is SYGVNS. The CDR3 is CASSGTGAGTDTQYF. The CDR3, as DNA: TGTGCCAGCAGTGGGACAGGGGCTGGCACAGATACGCAGTATTTT.

The chain is built from TRBV28 and TRBJ1-2; 7 bases align to TRBD1. Germline V gene sequence: CDR1 MDHEN, CDR2 SYDVKM. The CDR3 totals 17 residues. After removal of 7 bases from V and 4 bases from J, the junction contained 18 bases not matched to a gene. The chain's CDR3 is CASITTGTESLSYGYTF. In DNA, the CDR3 is TGTGCCAGCATCACGACCGGGACAGAAAGCCTCTCCTATGGCTACACCTTC.

This chain joins TRBV5-1 and TRBJ2-5; TRBD1 matches at 7 bases. The CDR3 sequence is 14 residues long. Trimming took 3 bases from V and 1 from J; bases not matched to a gene: 3. Germline lookup yields CDR1 SGHRS and CDR2 YFSETQ. The DNA for the CDR3 is TGCGCCAGCAGCTCCGGGGACAGCCAAGAGACCCAGTACTTC. It specifies CASSSGDSQETQYF.

The DNA of the CDR3 is TGTGCCAGCAGAGCGGAGACCCAGTACTTC. It encodes CASRAETQYF. The chain joins TRBV6-5 to TRBJ2-5; D is unclear. Germline V gene data show CDR1 as MNHEY and CDR2 as SVGAGI. The CDR3 contains 10 residues. V gave up 6 bases and J gave up 5 bases, with 4 bases separating them.

The chain joins TRBV24-1 to TRBJ2-5, with D possibly TRBD1 on 5 matching bases. Germline V lookup: CDR1 KGHDR, CDR2 SFDVKD. The CDR3 totals 13 residues. The ends were cut back, 7 bases at V and 4 bases at J, with 12 bases in the middle. In DNA, the CDR3 is TGTGCCACCAGCCCACCTAGGGGAGAGACCCAGTACTTC. Translated: CATSPPRGETQYF.

This chain uses TRBV2 with TRBJ2-2; the match to TRBD1 covers 7 bases. Trimming removed 6 bases from V and 7 bases from J; junction bases left unmatched: 11. The CDR3 extends over 15 amino acids. CDR1 and CDR2 (germline): SNHLY, FYNNEI. Written as DNA, the CDR3 is TGTGCCAGCAGATCGGCGACAGGGTTCGGCGGGGAGCTGTTTTTT. Its translation: CASRSATGFGGELFF. Drawing the rest from reference TRBV2 and TRBJ2-2, the complete variable domain is EPEVTQTPSHQVTQMGQEVILRCVPISNHLYFYWYRQILGQKVEFLVSFYNNEISEKSEIFDDQFSVERPDGSNFTLKIRSTKLEDSAMYFCASRSATGFGGELFFGEGSRLTVL.

The gene calls are TRBV4-3 and TRBJ1-2; D uncertain. The CDR3 is 14 amino acids. Germline V gene lookup returns CDR1 LGHNA and CDR2 YSLEER. V was pared by 0 bases and J by 1 base, with 6 bases between. CDR3 bases: TGCGCCAGCAGCCAAGATTGGAGTAACTATGGCTACACCTTC. This encodes CASSQDWSNYGYTF.

The V call is TRBV4-3, the J call TRBJ2-6; 10 nucleotides line up with TRBD1. The CDR3 runs 19 residues. In germline, CDR1 is LGHNA, CDR2 YSLEER. J was trimmed by 1 base and V by 4 bases; bases with no gene match: 10. The CDR3 sequence: CASSRTGGTGLSGANVLTF. The CDR3 nucleotides are TGCGCCAGCAGCCGGACAGGGGGAACAGGCCTGTCTGGGGCCAACGTCCTGACTTTC.

This rearrangement joins TRBV23-1 to TRBJ2-6; TRBD2 aligns across 7 bases. TRBV23-1 is flagged as an ORF with uncertain function. The CDR3 is 18 residues long. Trimming took 7 bases from V and 0 from J; bases not matched to a gene: 12. In nucleotides, the CDR3 is TGCGCCAGCAACCTCCCTGGCGGGAGCTGCTCTGGGGCCAACGTCCTGACTTTC. The encoded protein is CASNLPGGSCSGANVLTF.

The rearrangement links TRBV5-6 to TRBJ1-1; TRBD1 agrees at 7 bases. The CDR3 runs to 17 residues. The V segment lost 2 bases and the J segment 1 base; nucleotides outside the gene matches: 11. Per germline, CDR1 SGHDT and CDR2 YYEEEE. CDR3 in amino acids: CASSLPSTGLANTEAFF. The CDR3 region has the DNA TGTGCCAGCAGCTTACCTTCGACAGGGCTGGCGAACACTGAAGCTTTCTTT. Supplemented by reference TRBV5-6 and TRBJ1-1, the full variable domain reads DAGVTQSPTHLIKTRGQQVTLRCSPKSGHDTVSWYQQALGQGPQFIFQYYEEEERQRGNFPDRFSGHQFPNYSSELNVNALLLGDSALYLCASSLPSTGLANTEAFFGQGTRLTVV.